The 6 T cell receptor beta chains below all came from one sample that was sequenced in a study of blood T cell repertoires in COVID-19. Using immunoSEQ multiplex PCR, the repertoire was profiled, and TCRdb retains in-frame clones only, with some absent. The sample includes about 400,000 clones, 89% seen only once; the top ten take 1.5% to 2%. Sequencing was done on a sample of PBMCs or T cells enriched from blood (not recorded which). Source of these receptors: a woman aged 30 to 39 who had recovered from COVID-19.

V is TRBV5-4 and J is TRBJ2-7, with D maybe TRBD2 (5 bases). The CDR3 contains 14 residues. From germline, CDR1 is SGHNT and CDR2 YYREEE (reference sequence). V lost 0 bases and J lost 2, with 9 bases in between. The CDR3 spells CASSLARVPYEQYF. The CDR3 DNA reads TGTGCCAGCAGCTTGGCGAGGGTGCCCTACGAGCAGTACTTC.

CDR3 protein: CAISEGGRGKGYGYTF. Written as DNA, the CDR3 is TGTGCCATCAGTGAAGGGGGCAGGGGGAAGGGCTATGGCTACACCTTC. The rearrangement joins TRBV10-3 to TRBJ1-2; TRBD1 agrees at 7 bases. The CDR3 has 16 amino acids. The V segment lost 3 bases and the J segment 4 bases; nucleotides outside the gene matches: 11. Germline values: CDR1 ENHRY, CDR2 SYGVKD.

The chain carries TRBV7-9 and TRBJ1-5; possibly TRBD1 for D (6 bases). V gave up 6 bases and J gave up 5 bases, with 11 bases separating them. CDR1 is SEHNR and CDR2 is FQNEAQ in the germline V gene (reference sequence). There are 13 residues in the CDR3. CDR3 protein: CASRRGGDQPQHF. The CDR3 nucleotides are TGTGCCAGCAGGAGAGGGGGAGATCAGCCCCAGCATTTT. The full variable domain, completed using reference TRBV7-9 and TRBJ1-5, is DTGVSQNPRHKITKRGQNVTFRCDPISEHNRLYWYRQTLGQGPEFLTYFQNEAQLEKSRLLSDRFSAERPKGSFSTLEIQRTEQGDSAMYLCASRRGGDQPQHFGDGTRLSIL.

V gene TRBV6-1 combines with J gene TRBJ2-5, with 9 bases lining up with TRBD2. Looked up from germline, CDR1 is MNHNS and CDR2 is SASEGT. This CDR3 is 16 amino acids long. V gave up 2 bases and J gave up 2 bases; unmatched junction bases: 6. The CDR3 coding sequence is TGTGCCAGCAGTGAACTAGCGGGAACCATACAAGAGACCCAGTACTTC. Protein product: CASSELAGTIQETQYF.

This clone has only one observation. The chain has TRBV9 and TRBJ2-2; D is ambiguous. The germline gives CDR1 SGDLS, CDR2 YYNGEE. V was cut by 4 bases and J by 1 base, with 5 bases left in between. This CDR3 is built from 13 residues. Here the CDR3 DNA reads TGTGCCAGCAGCACACGGAACACCGGGGAGCTGTTTTTT. This codes for CASSTRNTGELFF. Using reference TRBV9 and TRBJ2-2 for the parts outside the CDR3, the full variable domain is DSGVTQTPKHLITATGQRVTLRCSPRSGDLSVYWYQQSLDQGLQFLIQYYNGEERAKGNILERFSAQQFPDLHSELNLSSLELGDSALYFCASSTRNTGELFFGEGSRLTVL.

This clone was observed once. This chain connects TRBV18 to TRBJ2-1; possible D gene TRBD2, 6 bases. V gave up 6 bases and J gave up 9 bases, with 12 bases separating them. The CDR3 has 12 amino acids. The germline CDR1 and CDR2 sequences are KGHSH and LQKENI. The DNA for the CDR3 is TGTGCCAGCTCTGCCGGGGGTATTGAGCAGTTCTTC. Translated: CASSAGGIEQFF.